The source of this T cell receptor beta chain is a study of T cell responses to AZD1222 COVID-19 vaccine. Between the trimmed V and J ends, which lost 1 base and 0 bases, there was a span of 10 bases. The germline CDR1 and CDR2 sequences are SGHVS and FQNEAQ. The CDR3 runs to 16 residues. By sample fraction, this clone is medium-sized (0.01 to 0.1%). The repertoire was sequenced with immunoSEQ multiplex PCR; TCRdb's copy has only in-frame clones and lacks some. The sample carries approximately 60,000 clones, approximately 89% recorded once. This chain links TRBV7-8 with TRBJ1-5, with no clear D. This sample comprised peripheral blood, obtained on day 0 of MenACWY control vaccination. The TCR sequence derives from an adult in good health. The CDR3 is CASSLEGRSSNQPQHF. In nucleotides, the CDR3 is TGTGCCAGCAGCTTAGAAGGCAGAAGTAGCAATCAGCCCCAGCATTTT.